This T cell receptor (beta chain) was captured in a study of cytomegalovirus exposure and HLA in healthy donors (dated by TCRdb to about 2017). As for the study more broadly: A later analysis indicated that the 130 or so validation repertoires were generated on the platform also employed for the 700 or so repertoires of the first cohort. The study aimed to test whether signatures of past pathogen exposure could be identified by cataloging public T cell receptors. Besides the first cohort of 500 to 700 subjects, a separate validation cohort made up of 120 different subjects was used. The study combined high-throughput TCR immunosequencing, statistical association of individual TCRs with disease status, and machine learning to predict cytomegalovirus infection status.

Concerning this clone: Its antigen is not yet known. The record has no base qualities; no much larger clone is one base away.

General study outcomes and caveats: The classifier was reported to diagnose cytomegalovirus status with high specificity and sensitivity in both the original cohort and the validation cohort. Most TCR sequences were observed very rarely across donors, whereas some public TCRs were present in many individuals. A later analysis had no HLA typing for the validation cohort, so co-occurrence there was scored across all 110 or so repertoires. Of the cluster scores, about 94% were above 0 in a later analysis, which found that TCRs clustered in the first cohort also tended to co-occur in the 110 or so validation repertoires. In vitro tests confirmed that a few of the cytomegalovirus-associated TCR beta chains recognize cytomegalovirus antigens. It was suggested by the authors that the approach could potentially be generalized to other disease states and immunological phenotypes. The study gave a list of 150 to 200 TCR beta chains associated with cytomegalovirus.

The receptor library was made with the immunoSEQ multiplex PCR assay. The study's processing was this. A statistical classification framework was built to diagnose cytomegalovirus status from the catalog of TCR beta chain sequences. This immuneACCESS table, as held by TCRdb, lists in-frame sequences with V and J called but not all clones. Of the missing ones, under half trace to an unresolved V gene in checked studies; the others have no known cause. V, J and clone size reflect that table, while D and trimming were determined from the DNA. The sample table shows 78,000 or so clones, and just under 95% are seen once. Together, the top ten hold approximately 3% of the sample. Inclusive of the bounding cysteine and phenylalanine, the CDR3 is 14 residues long. The entry retains the CDR3 DNA only, 42 bases that are in frame from base 1. Per the germline V gene (reference sequence), PRHDT is the CDR1 and FYEKMQ is the CDR2. Relative to germline, V is 2 bases shorter and J is 2 bases shorter, with 9 bases between their ends.

Separate from the roughly 650-subject first cohort, the validation cohort of roughly 130 subjects was the group to which the donors belonged. Sequenced: PBMCs. The sequence links TRBV13 to TRBJ1-2; TRBD1 is possibly the D segment (5 matching bases). The origin of this receptor is a woman aged 18-35 years in good health and CMV-seropositive. The nucleotide sequence is TGTGCCAGCAGCTTACAGGAGGGGAACTATGGCTACACCTTC. Translated, it gives CASSLQEGNYGYTF.